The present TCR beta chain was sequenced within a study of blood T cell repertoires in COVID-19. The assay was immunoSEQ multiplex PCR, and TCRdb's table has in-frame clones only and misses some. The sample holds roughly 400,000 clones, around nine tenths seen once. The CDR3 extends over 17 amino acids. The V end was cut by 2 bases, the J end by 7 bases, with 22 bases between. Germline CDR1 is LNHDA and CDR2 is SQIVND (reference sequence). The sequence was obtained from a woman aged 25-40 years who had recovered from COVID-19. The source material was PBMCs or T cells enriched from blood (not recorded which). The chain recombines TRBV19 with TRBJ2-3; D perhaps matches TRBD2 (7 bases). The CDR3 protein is CASSIRVGGAGAHTQYF. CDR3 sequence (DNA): TGTGCCAGTAGTATAAGAGTAGGTGGCGCGGGGGCCCATACGCAGTATTTT.